This entry describes one T cell receptor beta chain. Some clones are missing from TCRdb's copy, which holds only in-frame ones; the method was immunoSEQ multiplex PCR. The sample has roughly 380,000 clones, around 89% seen once. This sample was included in a study of blood T cell repertoires in COVID-19. V was cut by 1 base and J by 6 bases, with 15 bases left in between. The length of the CDR3 is 16 residues. Germline V gene lookup returns CDR1 LGHNA and CDR2 YSLEER. The rearrangement uses TRBV4-3 and TRBJ1-4, with D unclear. Sequenced input: peripheral blood. This sequence was found in a woman aged 40 to 50 with COVID-19, enrolled during active disease. The CDR3 sequence: CASSQVQARRDEKLFF. CDR3 coding DNA: TGCGCCAGCAGCCAAGTTCAGGCCCGGCGGGATGAAAAACTGTTTTTT.